The T cell receptor (beta chain) under discussion was sequenced for a study of blood T cell repertoires in COVID-19. Study details: COVID-19 samples, acute and convalescent, were from the United States, Italy and Spain. T cells, B-cell-depleted T cells, or PBMCs provided the cDNA or gDNA that served as material.

In the authors' methods: Amplification with reference gene primers provided the estimates of nucleated cell counts. This table comes from immunoSEQ multiplex PCR, and its TCRdb copy is limited to in-frame clones, with some not included. That table is the source of V, J and clone size, and D and trimming were worked out from the DNA. The table shows under 60,000 clones, with approximately 92% occurring only once. Trimming took off 5 bases at V and 5 bases at J, with 6 bases between the two ends. The CDR3 has 11 residues. Germline CDR1 is MNHNY and CDR2 is SVGAGI (reference sequence). The sequence derives from a man aged 45-60 years with active COVID-19. The material sequenced was peripheral blood. The gene calls are TRBV6-6 and TRBJ2-5, with D unresolved. CDR3 bases: TGTGCCAGCAGTGCTCGGGAGACCCAGTACTTC. Translated, it gives CASSARETQYF.